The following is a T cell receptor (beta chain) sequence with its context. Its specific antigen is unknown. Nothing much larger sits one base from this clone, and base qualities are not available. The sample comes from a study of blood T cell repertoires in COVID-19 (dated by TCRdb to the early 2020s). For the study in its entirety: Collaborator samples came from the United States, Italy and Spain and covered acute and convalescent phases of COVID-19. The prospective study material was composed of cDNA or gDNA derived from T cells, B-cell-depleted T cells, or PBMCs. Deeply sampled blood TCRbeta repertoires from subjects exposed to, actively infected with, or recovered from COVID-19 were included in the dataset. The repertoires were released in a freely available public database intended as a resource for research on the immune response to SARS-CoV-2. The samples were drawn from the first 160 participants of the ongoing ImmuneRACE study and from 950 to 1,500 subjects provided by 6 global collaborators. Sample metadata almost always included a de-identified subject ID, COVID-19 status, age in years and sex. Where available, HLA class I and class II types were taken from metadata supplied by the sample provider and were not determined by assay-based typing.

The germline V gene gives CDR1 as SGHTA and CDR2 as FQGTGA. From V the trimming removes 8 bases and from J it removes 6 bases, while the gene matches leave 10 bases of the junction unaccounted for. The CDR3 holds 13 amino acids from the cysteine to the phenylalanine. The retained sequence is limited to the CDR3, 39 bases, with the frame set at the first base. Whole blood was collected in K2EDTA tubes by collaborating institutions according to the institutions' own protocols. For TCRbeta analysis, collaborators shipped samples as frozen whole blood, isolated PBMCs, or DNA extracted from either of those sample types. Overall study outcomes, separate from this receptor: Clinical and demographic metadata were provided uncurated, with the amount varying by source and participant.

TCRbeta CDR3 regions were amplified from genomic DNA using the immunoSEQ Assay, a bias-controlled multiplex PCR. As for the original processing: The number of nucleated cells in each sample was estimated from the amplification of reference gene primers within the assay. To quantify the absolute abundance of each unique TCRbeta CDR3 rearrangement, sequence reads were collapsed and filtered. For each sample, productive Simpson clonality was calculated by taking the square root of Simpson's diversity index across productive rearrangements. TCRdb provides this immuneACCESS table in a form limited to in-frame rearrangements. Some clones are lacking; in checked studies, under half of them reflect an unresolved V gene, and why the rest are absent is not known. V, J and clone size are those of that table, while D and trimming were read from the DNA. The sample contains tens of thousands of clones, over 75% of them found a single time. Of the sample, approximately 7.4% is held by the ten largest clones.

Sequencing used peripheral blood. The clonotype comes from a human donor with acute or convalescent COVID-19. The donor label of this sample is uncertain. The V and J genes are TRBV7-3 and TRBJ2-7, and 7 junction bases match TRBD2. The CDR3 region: CASGRGGSGEQYF. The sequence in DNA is TGTGCCAGCGGTCGGGGAGGGTCAGGCGAGCAGTACTTC. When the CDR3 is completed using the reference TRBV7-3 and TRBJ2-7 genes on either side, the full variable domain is GAGVSQTPSNKVTEKGKYVELRCDPISGHTALYWYRQSLGQGPEFLIYFQGTGAADDSGLPNDRFFAVRPEGSVSTLKIQRTERGDSAVYLCASGRGGSGEQYFGPGTRLTVT.